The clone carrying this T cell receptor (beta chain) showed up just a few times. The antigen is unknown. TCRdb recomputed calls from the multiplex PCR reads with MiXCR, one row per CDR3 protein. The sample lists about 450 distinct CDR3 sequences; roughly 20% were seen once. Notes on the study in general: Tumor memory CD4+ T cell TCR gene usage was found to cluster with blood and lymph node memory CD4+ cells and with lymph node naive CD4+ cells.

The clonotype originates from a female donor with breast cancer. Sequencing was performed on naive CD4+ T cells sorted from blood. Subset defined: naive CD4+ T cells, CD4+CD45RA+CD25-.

DNA for the CDR3: TGTGCCAGCAGTTTAGGGAACTATGGCTACACCTTC. Residues: CASSLGNYGYTF. The chain is built from TRBV12-3 or TRBV12-4 and TRBJ1-2; D uncertain. The CDR3 has 12 residues. With 1 base removed from V and 2 bases from J, the gap between germline ends came to 2 bases.